This TCR beta chain was captured in a study of beta chain features in type 1 diabetes. CDR1 and CDR2 from the germline V gene are LNHNV and YYDKDF (reference sequence). This CDR3 contains 18 residues. Trimming cost V 2 bases and J 4 bases; bases outside gene matches: 13. Expressed TCRB transcripts were sequenced because the entire RNA isolate underwent reverse transcription. Assay: immunoSEQ multiplex PCR; the TCRdb copy retains only in-frame clones and omits some. The table includes 200,000 to 300,000 clones, about 26% detected once. Without exception, sorted populations had purity beyond 98%. The sequenced material came from central memory CD4+ T cells from blood. The V gene is TRBV15, the J gene TRBJ2-7, with 11 positions matching TRBD2. This clonotype was obtained from a young man in good health. CDR3 amino acids: CATSRLIGGTSGRYEQYF. The CDR3 DNA sequence: TGTGCCACCAGCAGACTTATTGGGGGGACTAGCGGACGGTACGAGCAGTACTTC.